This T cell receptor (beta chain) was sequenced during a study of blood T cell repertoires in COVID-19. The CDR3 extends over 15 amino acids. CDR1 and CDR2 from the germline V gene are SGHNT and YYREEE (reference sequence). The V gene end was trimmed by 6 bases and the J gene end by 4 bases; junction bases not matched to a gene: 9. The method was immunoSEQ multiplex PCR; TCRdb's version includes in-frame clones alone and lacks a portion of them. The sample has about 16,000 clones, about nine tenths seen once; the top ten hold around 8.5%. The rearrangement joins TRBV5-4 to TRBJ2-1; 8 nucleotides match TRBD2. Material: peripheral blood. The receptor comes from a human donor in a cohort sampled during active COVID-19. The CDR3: CASTRVGLEYNEQFF. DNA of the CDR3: TGTGCCAGCACCCGGGTGGGACTAGAGTACAATGAGCAGTTCTTC.